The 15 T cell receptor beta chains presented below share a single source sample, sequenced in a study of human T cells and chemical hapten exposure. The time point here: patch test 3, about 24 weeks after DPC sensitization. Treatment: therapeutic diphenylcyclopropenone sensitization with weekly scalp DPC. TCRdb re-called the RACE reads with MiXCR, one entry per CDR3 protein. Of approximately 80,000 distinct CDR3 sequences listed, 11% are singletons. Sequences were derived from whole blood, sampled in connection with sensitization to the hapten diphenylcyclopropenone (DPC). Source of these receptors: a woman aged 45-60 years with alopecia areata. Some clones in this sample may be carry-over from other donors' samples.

The CDR3, as DNA: TGTGCCAGCAGTTTCCTGGGACAGAGCAATCAGCCCCAGCATTTT. It codes for CASSFLGQSNQPQHF. The chain joins TRBV12-3 or TRBV12-4 to TRBJ1-5, with 7 bases fitting TRBD1. J lost 1 base, V lost 3 bases, and 3 bases had no gene match. The CDR3 runs to 15 residues.

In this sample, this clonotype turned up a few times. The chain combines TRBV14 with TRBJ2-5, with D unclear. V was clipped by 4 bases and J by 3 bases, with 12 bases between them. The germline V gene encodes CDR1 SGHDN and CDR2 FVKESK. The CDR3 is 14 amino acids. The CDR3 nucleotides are TGTGCCAGCAGCCGTCATGCGTCAAAAGAGACCCAGTACTTC. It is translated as CASSRHASKETQYF.

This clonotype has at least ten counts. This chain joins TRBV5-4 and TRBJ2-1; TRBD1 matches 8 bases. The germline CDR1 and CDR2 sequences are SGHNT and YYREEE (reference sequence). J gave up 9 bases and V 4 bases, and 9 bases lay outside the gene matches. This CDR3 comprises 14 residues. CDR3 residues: CASSPRTGMGEQFF. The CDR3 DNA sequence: TGTGCCAGCAGCCCACGGACAGGGATGGGTGAGCAGTTCTTC.

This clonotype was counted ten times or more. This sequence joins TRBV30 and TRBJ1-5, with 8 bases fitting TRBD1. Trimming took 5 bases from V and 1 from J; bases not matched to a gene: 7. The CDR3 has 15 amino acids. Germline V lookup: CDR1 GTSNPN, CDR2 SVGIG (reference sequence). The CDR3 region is CAWDDRGISNQPQHF. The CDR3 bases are TGTGCCTGGGATGACAGGGGAATAAGCAATCAGCCCCAGCATTTT.

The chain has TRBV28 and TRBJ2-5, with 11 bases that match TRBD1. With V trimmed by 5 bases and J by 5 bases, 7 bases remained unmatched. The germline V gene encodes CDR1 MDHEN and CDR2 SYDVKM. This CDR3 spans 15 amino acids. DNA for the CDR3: TGTGCCAGCAGTATCGGACAGGGGGCCTTGGAGACCCAGTACTTC. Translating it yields CASSIGQGALETQYF.

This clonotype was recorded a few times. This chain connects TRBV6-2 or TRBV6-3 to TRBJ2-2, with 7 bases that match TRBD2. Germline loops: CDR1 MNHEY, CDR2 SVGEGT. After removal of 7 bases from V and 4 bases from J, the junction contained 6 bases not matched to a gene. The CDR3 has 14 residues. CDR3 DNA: TGTGCCAGCACGCCTAGCGGAATCACCGGGGAGCTGTTTTTT. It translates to CASTPSGITGELFF.

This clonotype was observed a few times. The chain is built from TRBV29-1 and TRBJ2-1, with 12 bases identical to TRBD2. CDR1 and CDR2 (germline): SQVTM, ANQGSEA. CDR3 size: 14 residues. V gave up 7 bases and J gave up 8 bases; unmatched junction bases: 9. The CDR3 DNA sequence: TGCAGCGCTCCTAGCGGGAGGGCCGGAGATGAGCAGTTCTTC. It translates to CSAPSGRAGDEQFF.

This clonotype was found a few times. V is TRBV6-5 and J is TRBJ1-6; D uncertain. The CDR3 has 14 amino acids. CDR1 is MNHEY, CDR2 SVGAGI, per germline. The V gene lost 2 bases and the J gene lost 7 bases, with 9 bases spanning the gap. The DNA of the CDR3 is TGTGCCAGCAGTTACGGACGGGGAAATTCACCCCTCCACTTT. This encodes CASSYGRGNSPLHF.

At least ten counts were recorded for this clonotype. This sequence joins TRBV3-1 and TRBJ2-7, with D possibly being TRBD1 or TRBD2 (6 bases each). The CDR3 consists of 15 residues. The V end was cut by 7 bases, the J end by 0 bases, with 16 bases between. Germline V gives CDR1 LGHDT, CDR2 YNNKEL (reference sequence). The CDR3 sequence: CASTPAWGASYEQYF. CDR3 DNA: TGTGCCAGCACACCCGCCTGGGGGGCCTCCTACGAGCAGTACTTC.

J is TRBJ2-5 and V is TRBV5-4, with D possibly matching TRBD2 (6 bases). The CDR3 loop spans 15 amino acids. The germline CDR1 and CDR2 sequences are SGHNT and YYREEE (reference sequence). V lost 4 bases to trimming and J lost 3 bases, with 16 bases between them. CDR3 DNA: TGTGCCAGCAGCGTGGGACTTAGGGCTGAAGAGACCCAGTACTTC. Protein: CASSVGLRAEETQYF.

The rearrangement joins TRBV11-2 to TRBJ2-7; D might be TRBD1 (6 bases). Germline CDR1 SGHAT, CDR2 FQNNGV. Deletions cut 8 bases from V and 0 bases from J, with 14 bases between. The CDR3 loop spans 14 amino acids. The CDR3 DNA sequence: TGTGCCAGCTCGACACAGGGATCCTCCTACGAGCAGTACTTC. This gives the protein CASSTQGSSYEQYF. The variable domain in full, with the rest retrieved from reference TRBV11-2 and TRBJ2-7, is EAGVAQSPRYKIIEKRQSVAFWCNPISGHATLYWYQQILGQGPKLLIQFQNNGVVDDSQLPKDRFSAERLKGVDSTLKIQPAKLEDSAVYLCASSTQGSSYEQYFGPGTRLTVT.

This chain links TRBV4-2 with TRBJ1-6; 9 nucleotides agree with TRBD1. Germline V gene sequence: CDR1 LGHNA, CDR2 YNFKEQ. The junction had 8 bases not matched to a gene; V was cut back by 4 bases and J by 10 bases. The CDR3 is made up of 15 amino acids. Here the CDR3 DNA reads TGTGCCAGCAGCCTTGCCCGGGACAGGGCGTCACCCCTCCACTTT. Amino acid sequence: CASSLARDRASPLHF.

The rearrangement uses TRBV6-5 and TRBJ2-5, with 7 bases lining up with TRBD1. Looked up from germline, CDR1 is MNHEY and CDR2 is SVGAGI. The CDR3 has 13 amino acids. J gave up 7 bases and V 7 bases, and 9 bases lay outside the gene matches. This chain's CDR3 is CASTGDSLGTQYF. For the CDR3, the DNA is TGTGCCAGCACCGGGGACAGTCTAGGGACCCAGTACTTC.

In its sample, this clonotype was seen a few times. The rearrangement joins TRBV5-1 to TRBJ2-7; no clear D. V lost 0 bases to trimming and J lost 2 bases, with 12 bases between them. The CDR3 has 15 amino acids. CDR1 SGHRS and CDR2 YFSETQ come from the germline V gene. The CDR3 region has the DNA TGCGCCAGCAGCTTGGTGGTGGGAACGACCTACGAGCAGTACTTC. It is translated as CASSLVVGTTYEQYF.

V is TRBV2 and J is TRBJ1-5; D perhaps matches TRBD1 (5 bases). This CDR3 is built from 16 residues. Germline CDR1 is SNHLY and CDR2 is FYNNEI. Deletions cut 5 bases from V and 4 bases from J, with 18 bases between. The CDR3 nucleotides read TGTGCCAGCAGTCGTCGGTGGTCGGCAGGGAATCAGCCCCAGCATTTT. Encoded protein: CASSRRWSAGNQPQHF.